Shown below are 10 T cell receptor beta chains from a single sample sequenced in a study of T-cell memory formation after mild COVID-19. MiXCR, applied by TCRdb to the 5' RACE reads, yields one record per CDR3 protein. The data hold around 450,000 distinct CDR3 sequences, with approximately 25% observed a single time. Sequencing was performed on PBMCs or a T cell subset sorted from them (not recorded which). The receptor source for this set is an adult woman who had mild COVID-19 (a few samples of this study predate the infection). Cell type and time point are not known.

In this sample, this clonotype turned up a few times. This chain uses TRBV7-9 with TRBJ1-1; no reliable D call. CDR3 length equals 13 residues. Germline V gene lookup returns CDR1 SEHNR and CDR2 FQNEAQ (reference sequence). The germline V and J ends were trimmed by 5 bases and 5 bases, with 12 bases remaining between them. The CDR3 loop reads CASSRALGTEAFF. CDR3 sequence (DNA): TGTGCCAGCAGCCGGGCTCTGGGGACTGAAGCTTTCTTT.

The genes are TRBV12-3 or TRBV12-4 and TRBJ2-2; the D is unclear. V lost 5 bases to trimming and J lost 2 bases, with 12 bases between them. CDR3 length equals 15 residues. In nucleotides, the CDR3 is TGTGCCAGCAGTCACGTCACAGCAAACACCGGGGAGCTGTTTTTT. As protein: CASSHVTANTGELFF.

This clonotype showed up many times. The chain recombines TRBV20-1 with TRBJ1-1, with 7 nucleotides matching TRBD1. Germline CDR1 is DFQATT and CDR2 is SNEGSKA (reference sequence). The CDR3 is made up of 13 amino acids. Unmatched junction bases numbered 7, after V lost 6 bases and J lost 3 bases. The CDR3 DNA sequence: TGCAGTGCCTCAGGGGGGATGGACACTGAAGCTTTCTTT. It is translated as CSASGGMDTEAFF.

The DNA for the CDR3 is TGTGCCAGCAGCCCCAAGGCACTAGGGGCCTACGAGCAGTACTTC. It encodes CASSPKALGAYEQYF. This chain connects TRBV3-1 to TRBJ2-7; D tentatively reads TRBD1 or TRBD2 (5 bases each). The CDR3 is made up of 15 amino acids. Germline V gene lookup returns CDR1 LGHDT and CDR2 YNNKEL (reference sequence). Trimming took off 4 bases at V and 2 bases at J, with 15 bases between the two ends.

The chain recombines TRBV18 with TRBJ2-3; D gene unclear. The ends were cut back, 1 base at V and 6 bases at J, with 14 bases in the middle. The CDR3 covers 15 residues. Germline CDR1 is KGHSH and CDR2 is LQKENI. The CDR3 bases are TGTGCCAGCTCACCACTTGGAACCCGAGTGGATACGCAGTATTTT. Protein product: CASSPLGTRVDTQYF.

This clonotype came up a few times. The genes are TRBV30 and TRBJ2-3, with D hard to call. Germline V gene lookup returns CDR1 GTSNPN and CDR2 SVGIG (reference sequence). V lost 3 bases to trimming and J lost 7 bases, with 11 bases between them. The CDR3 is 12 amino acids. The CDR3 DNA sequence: TGTGCCTGGAGAGACAATACGTATACGCAGTATTTT. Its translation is CAWRDNTYTQYF.

CDR3 amino acids: CSVGDRSWGDTQYF. CDR3 nucleotides: TGCAGCGTTGGGGACAGGTCTTGGGGAGATACGCAGTATTTT. V is TRBV29-1 and J is TRBJ2-3; 8 bases map to TRBD1. The CDR3 is 14 amino acids. Losses at the gene ends were 4 bases for V and 5 bases for J; bases not matched to a gene: 8. From germline, CDR1 is SQVTM and CDR2 ANQGSEA.

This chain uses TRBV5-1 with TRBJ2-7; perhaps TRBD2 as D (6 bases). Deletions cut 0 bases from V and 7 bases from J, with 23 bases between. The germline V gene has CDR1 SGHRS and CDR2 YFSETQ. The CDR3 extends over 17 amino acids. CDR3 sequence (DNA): TGCGCCAGCAGCTTGGGAAGGCCGGGGGTGTCCTCTCGGGAGCAGTACTTC. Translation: CASSLGRPGVSSREQYF. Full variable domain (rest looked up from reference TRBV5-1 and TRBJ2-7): KAGVTQTPRYLIKTRGQQVTLSCSPISGHRSVSWYQQTPGQGLQFLFEYFSETQRNKGNFPGRFSGRQFSNSRSEMNVSTLELGDSALYLCASSLGRPGVSSREQYFGPGTRLTVT.

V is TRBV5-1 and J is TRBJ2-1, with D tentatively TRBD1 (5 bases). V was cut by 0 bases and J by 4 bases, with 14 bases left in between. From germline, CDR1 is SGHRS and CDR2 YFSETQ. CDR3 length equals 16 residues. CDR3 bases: TGCGCCAGCAGCTTGGTGATTGGACATACGTACAATGAGCAGTTCTTC. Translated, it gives CASSLVIGHTYNEQFF.

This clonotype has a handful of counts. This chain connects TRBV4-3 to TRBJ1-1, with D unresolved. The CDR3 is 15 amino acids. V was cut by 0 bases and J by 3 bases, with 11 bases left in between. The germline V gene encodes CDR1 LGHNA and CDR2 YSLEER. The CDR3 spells CASSQEYRGHTEAFF. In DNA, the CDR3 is TGCGCCAGCAGCCAAGAGTATCGGGGTCACACTGAAGCTTTCTTT.